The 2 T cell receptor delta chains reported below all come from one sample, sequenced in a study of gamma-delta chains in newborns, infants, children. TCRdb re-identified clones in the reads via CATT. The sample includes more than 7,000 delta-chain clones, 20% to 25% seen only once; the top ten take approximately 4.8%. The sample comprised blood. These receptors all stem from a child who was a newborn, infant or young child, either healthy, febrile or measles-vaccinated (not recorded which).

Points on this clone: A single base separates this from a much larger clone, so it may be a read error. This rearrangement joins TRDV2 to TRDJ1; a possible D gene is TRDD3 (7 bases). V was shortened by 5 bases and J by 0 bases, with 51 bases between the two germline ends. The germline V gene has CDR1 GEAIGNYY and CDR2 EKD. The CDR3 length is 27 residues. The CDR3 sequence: CACGTLPSYSSGDIDPPQIPYTDKLIF. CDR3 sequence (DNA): TGTGCCTGTGGCACGCTGCCGTCCTACTCATCCGGGGATATCGATCCTCCACAGATCCCCTACACCGATAAACTCATCTTT.

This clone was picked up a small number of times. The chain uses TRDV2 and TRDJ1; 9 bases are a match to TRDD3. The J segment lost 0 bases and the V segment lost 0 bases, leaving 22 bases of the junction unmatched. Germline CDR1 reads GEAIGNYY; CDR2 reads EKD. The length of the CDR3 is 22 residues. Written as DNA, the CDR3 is TGTGCCTGTGACACCCTACTCGTTAGGTCTGGGGGATTCAACTTGTACACCGATAAACTCATCTTT. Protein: CACDTLLVRSGGFNLYTDKLIF.